The present T cell receptor (beta chain) was sequenced within a study of CD8+ T cells in alopecia areata. Study information: Those patients who were treated received oral tofacitinib, which was given at 5 to 10 mg twice daily for moderate-to-severe alopecia areata. Patients remained on tofacitinib for 6 to 18 months and then went 6 months without it.

As the sequencing template, cDNA was produced by extracting RNA and reverse transcribing it. TCRdb's table, derived via immunoSEQ multiplex PCR, lists solely in-frame clones and lacks some. This sample has around 180,000 clones; roughly 60% occur once, and the top ten carry 1.3%. This sample's treatment: oral pan-JAK inhibitor, 5-10 mg twice daily. V gave up 6 bases and J gave up 4 bases, with 21 bases separating them. The germline V gene has CDR1 SQVTM and CDR2 ANQGSEA. There are 15 residues in the CDR3. Findings and limits, study-wide: In scalp, tofacitinib significantly decreased clonality and expanded CD8+ clones among the top 100.

On this clone itself: Antigen unknown.

The sequence was collected from a human donor with alopecia areata. The chain couples TRBV29-1 to TRBJ2-5; possibly TRBD1 or TRBD2 for D (5 bases each). This specimen was CD4+ T cells sorted from blood, taken at roughly week 49, from a patient treated with tofacitinib. Here the CDR3 reads CSVRGAAHGGETQYF. The DNA of the CDR3 is TGCAGCGTCCGAGGGGCAGCCCACGGAGGAGAGACCCAGTACTTC.